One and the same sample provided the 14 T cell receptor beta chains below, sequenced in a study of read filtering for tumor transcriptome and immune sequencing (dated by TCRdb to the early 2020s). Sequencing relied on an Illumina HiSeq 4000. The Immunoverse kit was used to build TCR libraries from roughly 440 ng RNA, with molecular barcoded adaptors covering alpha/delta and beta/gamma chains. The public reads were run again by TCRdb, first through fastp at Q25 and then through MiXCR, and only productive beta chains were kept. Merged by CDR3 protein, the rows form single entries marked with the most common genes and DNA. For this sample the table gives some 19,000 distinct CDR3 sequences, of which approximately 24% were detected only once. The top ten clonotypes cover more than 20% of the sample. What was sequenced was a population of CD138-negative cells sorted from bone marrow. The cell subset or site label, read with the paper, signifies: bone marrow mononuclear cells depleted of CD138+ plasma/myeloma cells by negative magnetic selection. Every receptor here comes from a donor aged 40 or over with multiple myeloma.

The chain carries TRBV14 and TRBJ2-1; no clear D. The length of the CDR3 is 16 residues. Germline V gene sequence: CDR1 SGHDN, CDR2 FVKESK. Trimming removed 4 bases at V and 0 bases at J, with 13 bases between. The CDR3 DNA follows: TGTGCCAGCAGCCTAAGAGACCAAAGCTCCTACAATGAGCAGTTCTTC. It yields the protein CASSLRDQSSYNEQFF.

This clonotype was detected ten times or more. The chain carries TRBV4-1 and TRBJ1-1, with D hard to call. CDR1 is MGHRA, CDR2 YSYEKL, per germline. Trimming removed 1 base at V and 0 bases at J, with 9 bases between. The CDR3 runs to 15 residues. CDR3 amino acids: CASSQVGNLNTEAFF. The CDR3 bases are TGCGCCAGCAGCCAAGTGGGCAACTTGAACACTGAAGCTTTCTTT.

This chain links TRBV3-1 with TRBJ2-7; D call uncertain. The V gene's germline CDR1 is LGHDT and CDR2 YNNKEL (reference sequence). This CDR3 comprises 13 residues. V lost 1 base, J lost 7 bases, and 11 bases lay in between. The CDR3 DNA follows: TGTGCCAGCAGCCAAGTTTACATGGAAGAGCAGTACTTC. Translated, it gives CASSQVYMEEQYF.

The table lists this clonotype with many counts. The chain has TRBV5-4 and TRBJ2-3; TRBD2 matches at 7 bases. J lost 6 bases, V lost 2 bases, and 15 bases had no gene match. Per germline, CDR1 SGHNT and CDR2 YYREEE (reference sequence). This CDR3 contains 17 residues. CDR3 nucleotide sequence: TGTGCCAGCAGCTTCCCCTCAGCGGGACTAACCCCCGATACGCAGTATTTT. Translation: CASSFPSAGLTPDTQYF.

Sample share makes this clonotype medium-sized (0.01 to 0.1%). CDR3 sequence reads: CASSPPSLGEAFF. CDR3 DNA: TGTGCCAGCTCACCACCTTCACTTGGCGAAGCTTTCTTT. The V call is TRBV18, the J call TRBJ1-1; D is undetermined. CDR1 and CDR2 (germline): KGHSH, LQKENI. Trimming left V 0 bases short and J 8 bases short, with 10 bases between. The length of the CDR3 is 13 residues.

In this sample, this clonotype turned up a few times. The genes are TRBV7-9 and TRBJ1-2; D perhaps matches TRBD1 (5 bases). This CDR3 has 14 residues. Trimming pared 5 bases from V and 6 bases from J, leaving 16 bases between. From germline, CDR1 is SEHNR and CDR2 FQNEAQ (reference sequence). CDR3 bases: TGTGCCAGCAGCCAGACGGCAGGGCCGGATGGCTACACCTTC. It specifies CASSQTAGPDGYTF.

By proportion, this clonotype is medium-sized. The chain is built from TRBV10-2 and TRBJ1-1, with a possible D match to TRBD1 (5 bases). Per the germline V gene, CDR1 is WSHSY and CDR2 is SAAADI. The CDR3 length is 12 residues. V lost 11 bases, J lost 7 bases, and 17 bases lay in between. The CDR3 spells CAGLTETGEAFF. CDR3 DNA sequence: TGCGCCGGATTGACAGAGACCGGTGAAGCTTTCTTT.

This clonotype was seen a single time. CDR3 amino acids: CASGTGGENEQFF. In nucleotides, the CDR3 is TGTGCCAGCGGGACAGGGGGCGAGAATGAGCAGTTCTTC. The chain combines TRBV28 with TRBJ2-1, with 12 bases that match TRBD1. The CDR3 is made up of 13 amino acids. The V segment lost 8 bases and the J segment 7 bases; nucleotides outside the gene matches: 3. CDR1 and CDR2 (germline): MDHEN, SYDVKM. The full variable domain, completed using reference TRBV28 and TRBJ2-1, is DVKVTQSSRYLVKRTGEKVFLECVQDMDHENMFWYRQDPGLGLRLIYFSYDVKMKEKGDIPEGYSVSREKKERFSLILESASTNQTSMYLCASGTGGENEQFFGPGTRLTVL.

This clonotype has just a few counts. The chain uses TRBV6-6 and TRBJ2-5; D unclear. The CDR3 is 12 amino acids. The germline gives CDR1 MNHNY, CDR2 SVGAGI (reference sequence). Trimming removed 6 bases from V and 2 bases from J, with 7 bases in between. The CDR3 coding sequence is TGTGCCAGCAGCCTCCCTCAAGAGACCCAGTACTTC. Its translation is CASSLPQETQYF.

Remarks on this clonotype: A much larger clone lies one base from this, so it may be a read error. The CDR3 coding sequence is TGTGCCAGCAGCTTAGCGAGGGGTAGTTACGGGCAGTACTTC. It specifies CASSLARGSYGQYF. The rearrangement uses TRBV7-2 and TRBJ2-7, with D perhaps assigned TRBD1 or TRBD2 (5 bases each). Per the germline V gene, CDR1 is SGHTA and CDR2 is FQGNSA. The CDR3 has 14 residues.

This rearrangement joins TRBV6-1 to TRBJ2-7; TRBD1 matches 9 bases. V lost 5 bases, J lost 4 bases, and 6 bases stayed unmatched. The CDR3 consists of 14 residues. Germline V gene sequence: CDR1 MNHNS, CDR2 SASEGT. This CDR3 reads CASSHGDRDYEQYF. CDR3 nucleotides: TGTGCCAGCAGTCACGGGGACAGGGATTACGAGCAGTACTTC.

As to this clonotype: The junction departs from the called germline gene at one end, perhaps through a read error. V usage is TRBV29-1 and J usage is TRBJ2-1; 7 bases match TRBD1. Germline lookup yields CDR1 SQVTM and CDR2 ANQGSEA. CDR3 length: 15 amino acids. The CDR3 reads CSVELRDSSYNERFF. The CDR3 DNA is TGCAGCGTTGAGCTCCGGGACAGCTCCTACAATGAGCGGTTCTTC.

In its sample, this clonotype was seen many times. In DNA, the CDR3 is TGCAGTGCTAGCAGGGGACGTATTTTGAACACTGAAGCTTTCTTT. Translation gives CSASRGRILNTEAFF. V usage is TRBV20-1 and J usage is TRBJ1-1, with D perhaps matching TRBD1 (6 bases). The V gene's germline CDR1 is DFQATT and CDR2 SNEGSKA (reference sequence). The CDR3 has 15 residues. V was trimmed by 3 bases and J by 0 bases, leaving 14 bases between them.

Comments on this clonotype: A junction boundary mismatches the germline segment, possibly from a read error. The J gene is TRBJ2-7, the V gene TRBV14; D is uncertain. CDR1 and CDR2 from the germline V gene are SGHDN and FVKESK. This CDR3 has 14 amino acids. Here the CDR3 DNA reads TGTGCCGGCAGCCAAGTGGCCGGAGCCTACGAGCAGTACTTC. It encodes CAGSQVAGAYEQYF.